This note documents a single T cell receptor (beta chain) sequence. The sample comes from a study of blood T cell repertoires in COVID-19. This CDR3 is 14 amino acids long. The V gene's germline CDR1 is SGDLS and CDR2 YYNGEE. V shed 0 bases and J shed 3 bases, with 6 bases lying between them. The table came from immunoSEQ multiplex PCR; TCRdb's copy has only in-frame clones and leaves some out. The sample lists about 290,000 clones; roughly 90% were seen once. The sample comprised peripheral blood. The rearrangement links TRBV9 to TRBJ2-2; tentatively, D is TRBD2 (5 bases). The receptor comes from a woman between 35 and 50 years old who had recovered from COVID-19. The CDR3 region has the DNA TGTGCCAGCAGCGTAGGAGGGTACACCGGGGAGCTGTTTTTT. It codes for CASSVGGYTGELFF.